This entry lists 23 T cell receptor beta chains sequenced from one sample in a study of human T cells and chemical hapten exposure. As for time point: patch test 3, about 24 weeks after DPC sensitization. The treatment denotes: therapeutic diphenylcyclopropenone sensitization with weekly scalp DPC. Using its own MiXCR run on the RACE reads, TCRdb lists one record per CDR3 protein. Of 110,000 or so distinct CDR3 sequences listed, around 34% are singletons. Source: whole blood, taken in connection with sensitization to the hapten diphenylcyclopropenone (DPC). These receptors all stem from a middle-aged man with alopecia areata. Some clones in this sample may be carry-over from other donors' samples.

V and J are TRBV6-2 or TRBV6-3 and TRBJ1-2, with a tentative D call TRBD1 (5 bases). The V gene's germline CDR1 is MNHEY and CDR2 SVGEGT. Trimming pared 6 bases from V and 0 bases from J, leaving 8 bases between. CDR3 length: 13 residues. The CDR3 DNA follows: TGTGCCAGCAGACCGACAGCTAACTATGGCTACACCTTC. Encoded protein: CASRPTANYGYTF.

This clonotype appeared a few times. V usage is TRBV2 and J usage is TRBJ1-5, with unresolved D. This CDR3 has 13 amino acids. V was trimmed by 4 bases and J by 4 bases, leaving 8 bases between them. CDR1 is SNHLY, CDR2 FYNNEI, per germline. The CDR3 spells CASSGEGNQPQHF. The CDR3 DNA reads as TGTGCCAGCAGTGGAGAAGGGAATCAGCCCCAGCATTTT.

This clonotype was detected only a few times. The chain couples TRBV12-3 or TRBV12-4 to TRBJ2-4; 9 bases map to TRBD2. The J segment lost 0 bases and the V segment lost 5 bases, leaving 5 bases of the junction unmatched. There are 16 residues in the CDR3. CDR3: CASSPAGGKAKNIQYF. Written as DNA, the CDR3 is TGTGCCAGCAGTCCCGCGGGGGGGAAAGCCAAAAACATTCAGTACTTC.

The gene calls are TRBV7-3 and TRBJ2-7, with 12 bases identical to TRBD1. The CDR3 has 15 amino acids. The junction had 3 bases not matched to a gene; V was cut back by 0 bases and J by 6 bases. The germline V gene encodes CDR1 SGHTA and CDR2 FQGTGA. The CDR3 is CASSLTGQGAREQYV. The CDR3 bases are TGTGCCAGCAGCTTAACGGGACAGGGGGCGCGCGAGCAGTACGTC.

The V and J genes are TRBV20-1 and TRBJ1-5, with D possibly matching TRBD1 (6 bases). Germline assignment: CDR1 DFQATT and CDR2 SNEGSKA (reference sequence). This CDR3 spans 13 amino acids. V was clipped by 2 bases and J by 2 bases, with 7 bases between them. For the CDR3, the DNA is TGCAGTGCTAGAAAGGGGGGCAATCAGCCCCAGCATTTT. Amino acids: CSARKGGNQPQHF.

This clonotype turned up a few times. The V gene is TRBV5-6, the J gene TRBJ2-3; TRBD1 is a possible D gene (6 bases). Trimming cost V 2 bases and J 4 bases, with 14 bases left between them. Germline CDR1 is SGHDT and CDR2 is YYEEEE. This CDR3 region has 15 residues. This CDR3 is CASSLIRQAADTQYF. Here the CDR3 DNA reads TGTGCCAGCAGCTTAATTCGACAGGCGGCAGATACGCAGTATTTT.

This chain connects TRBV20-1 to TRBJ2-1; D is possibly TRBD2 (7 bases). V was trimmed by 0 bases and J by 4 bases, leaving 22 bases between them. The germline V gene encodes CDR1 DFQATT and CDR2 SNEGSKA (reference sequence). The CDR3 has 18 amino acids. The CDR3 bases are TGCAGTGCTAGAGATTTGAGGGTGGGCGGGGGCCCTTACAATGAGCAGTTCTTC. Residues: CSARDLRVGGGPYNEQFF.

This sequence joins TRBV2 and TRBJ1-4; D uncertain. CDR3 length equals 15 residues. Trimming shortened V by 3 bases and J by 6 bases, and 14 bases separated the two germline ends. CDR1 and CDR2 from the germline V gene are SNHLY and FYNNEI. CDR3 sequence (DNA): TGTGCCAGCAGTGACACCGTCTCCGGGGATGAAAAACTGTTTTTT. This gives the protein CASSDTVSGDEKLFF.

This clonotype turned up a few times. The rearrangement joins TRBV29-1 to TRBJ1-2; a possible D gene is TRBD1 (5 bases). The V gene lost 0 bases and the J gene lost 8 bases, with 16 bases spanning the gap. Germline V CDR1 and CDR2: SQVTM, ANQGSEA. The CDR3 loop spans 14 amino acids. The CDR3 region is CSVEDRGGNQGYTF. DNA for the CDR3: TGCAGCGTTGAAGATCGGGGGGGAAATCAAGGCTACACCTTC.

There are a few counts of this clonotype. This chain joins TRBV6-6 and TRBJ2-7; 8 bases match TRBD1. From germline, CDR1 is MNHNY and CDR2 SVGAGI (reference sequence). This CDR3 is 14 amino acids long. The V segment lost 6 bases and the J segment 5 bases; nucleotides outside the gene matches: 9. The CDR3 here is CASRYRDRTNEQYF. The CDR3 DNA follows: TGTGCCAGCAGATACCGGGACAGGACCAACGAGCAGTACTTC.

This clonotype has just a few counts. The chain is built from TRBV11-3 and TRBJ2-1; perhaps TRBD1 as D (5 bases). CDR1 SGHNT and CDR2 YENEEA come from the germline V gene. The V end lost 2 bases, the J end lost 9 bases, and 17 bases lay between the germline ends. The CDR3 is 15 residues long. The CDR3 DNA is TGTGCCAGCAGCTTAAGGCCACAGGCCCTAGGTGAGCAGTTCTTC. It codes for CASSLRPQALGEQFF.

The rearrangement uses TRBV24-1 and TRBJ1-5; TRBD1 agrees at 7 bases. V trimming: 0 bases; J trimming: 6 bases; junction bases outside the gene matches: 7. The CDR3 sequence is 16 residues long. Germline V gene lookup returns CDR1 KGHDR and CDR2 SFDVKD. The chain's CDR3 is CATSDLGRGYGQPQHF. CDR3 DNA: TGTGCCACCAGTGATTTGGGCAGGGGGTACGGTCAGCCCCAGCATTTT.

The chain recombines TRBV20-1 with TRBJ1-2, with a possible D match to TRBD1 (6 bases). The CDR3 runs to 12 residues. The V end lost 5 bases, the J end lost 5 bases, and 12 bases lay between the germline ends. CDR1 is DFQATT and CDR2 is SNEGSKA in the germline V gene (reference sequence). As DNA, the CDR3 is TGCAGTGCTTCCCGGACAGATTATGGCTACACCTTC. It is translated as CSASRTDYGYTF.

The rearrangement links TRBV10-3 to TRBJ2-1; weak D call: TRBD2 (6 bases). CDR3 length: 14 residues. CDR1 and CDR2 from the germline V gene are ENHRY and SYGVKD. V was pared by 2 bases and J by 6 bases, with 11 bases between. The CDR3: CAISEGRQFNEQFF. The CDR3 coding sequence is TGTGCCATCAGTGAGGGGAGGCAATTCAATGAGCAGTTCTTC.

DNA of the CDR3: TGTGCCAGCAGCCACGGCAGGGCAAACTATGGCTACACCTTC. Protein: CASSHGRANYGYTF. V is TRBV14 and J is TRBJ1-2; possibly TRBD1 for D (5 bases). The CDR3 has 14 amino acids. Germline V lookup: CDR1 SGHDN, CDR2 FVKESK. With 3 bases removed from V and 2 bases from J, the gap between germline ends came to 10 bases.

The rearrangement links TRBV28 to TRBJ1-4, with 11 positions matching TRBD1. Per germline, CDR1 MDHEN and CDR2 SYDVKM. V dropped 5 bases and J dropped 7; count of bases not matched to a gene: 3. This CDR3 spans 14 amino acids. The CDR3 loop is CASSPGTGGEKLFF. The CDR3 DNA reads as TGTGCCAGCAGTCCCGGGACAGGGGGTGAAAAACTGTTTTTT.

The chain combines TRBV6-1 with TRBJ2-5; perhaps TRBD2 as D (6 bases). Germline V lookup: CDR1 MNHNS, CDR2 SASEGT. The V gene lost 4 bases and the J gene lost 7 bases, with 19 bases spanning the gap. The CDR3 loop spans 15 amino acids. The CDR3 protein is CASSVTGTALPTQYF. The CDR3 DNA sequence: TGTGCCAGCAGTGTAACCGGGACTGCCTTACCGACCCAGTACTTC.

The chain combines TRBV4-1 with TRBJ2-5; a possible D gene is TRBD1 (6 bases). The CDR3 spans 17 residues. Germline V gene data show CDR1 as MGHRA and CDR2 as YSYEKL. Between the trimmed V and J ends, which lost 4 bases and 5 bases, there was a span of 23 bases. CDR3 sequence (DNA): TGCGCCAGCAGCCCGTCGGACAGCTCCTCCTACGGGGAGACCCAGTACTTC. This translates into CASSPSDSSSYGETQYF.

J is TRBJ2-4 and V is TRBV6-4, with 9 bases fitting TRBD2. Trimming took 8 bases from V and 9 from J; bases not matched to a gene: 14. Germline-derived CDR1 and CDR2 are MRHNA and SNTAGT. The CDR3 totals 15 residues. CDR3 protein: CASPRSGRRGGIQYF. The CDR3, as DNA: TGTGCCAGCCCCCGGAGCGGGAGGCGTGGGGGCATTCAGTACTTC.

The CDR3 DNA reads TGTGCCAGCAGCCAAGTAGGAGCGGGGCCCCAAGAGACCCAGTACTTC. Protein sequence: CASSQVGAGPQETQYF. The gene calls are TRBV4-2 and TRBJ2-5, with 7 bases fitting TRBD2. CDR1 is LGHNA and CDR2 is YNFKEQ in the germline V gene. The CDR3 loop spans 16 amino acids. V was pared by 1 base and J by 1 base, with 6 bases of the junction left unmatched.

This rearrangement joins TRBV29-1 to TRBJ2-1; the D is unclear. Trimming cost V 3 bases and J 10 bases, with 25 bases left between them. The CDR3 has 16 residues. The germline V gene encodes CDR1 SQVTM and CDR2 ANQGSEA. CDR3 in DNA: TGCAGCGTTGATTTCCCGGGCCTAGTCGGATTTATGGAGCAGTTCTTC. Translating it yields CSVDFPGLVGFMEQFF.

This clonotype was seen a handful of times. V gene TRBV20-1 combines with J gene TRBJ2-1; 12 bases fit TRBD2. V was pared by 8 bases and J by 6 bases, with 5 bases of the junction left unmatched. This CDR3 has 13 amino acids. CDR1 is DFQATT, CDR2 SNEGSKA, per germline (reference sequence). The CDR3 DNA reads TGCAGTTTTGGACTAGCGGGAATCAATGAGCAGTTCTTC. Its translation is CSFGLAGINEQFF.

The V call is TRBV15, the J call TRBJ2-3, with D unclear. Germline lookup yields CDR1 LNHNV and CDR2 YYDKDF (reference sequence). Trimming stripped 0 bases from V and 5 bases from J, with 9 bases between. The CDR3 has 14 amino acids. The CDR3 DNA follows: TGTGCCACCAGCAGAGACTACCTAGAAGATACGCAGTATTTT. Encoded protein: CATSRDYLEDTQYF.